These T cell receptor beta chains were read from a single sample in a study of patients and donors after allogeneic stem cell transplantation. One entry per CDR3 protein results from TCRdb running MiXCR on the RT-PCR reads. Of some 200,000 distinct CDR3 sequences listed, around 41% are singletons. Sequencing was performed on blood, either unsorted or a sorted T cell fraction (not recorded which). All receptors derive from a human donor who was either an allogeneic HSCT recipient or a stem cell or donor lymphocyte infusion donor (not recorded which). It is not recorded whose cells these are; they may come from a transplant donor. The CDR3 runs from the conserved cysteine through the conserved F or W. A D gene is named only where the DNA matches it firmly. Some rows mark clone size as missing; the rest say once, few, many or name a class of expanded clone.

clone_size	j_call	d_call	v_call	cdr3_nt	cdr3_aa
-	TRBJ2-7	TRBD2	TRBV19	TGTGCCAGTAGTCCCTTAGCGGGAGGCTCCTACGAGCAGTACTTC	CASSPLAGGSYEQYF
few	TRBJ1-1	-	TRBV9	TGTGCCAGCAGCGTAGAGGTAGAGAACACTGAAGCTTTCTTT	CASSVEVENTEAFF
-	TRBJ2-3	TRBD2	TRBV20-1	TGCAGTGCTAGACTAGCGGGAGTACCAGATACGCAGTATTTT	CSARLAGVPDTQYF
-	TRBJ2-1	TRBD2	TRBV29-1	TGCAGCGTTTCCGGACTAGCGGACCTATACAATGAGCAGTTCTTC	CSVSGLADLYNEQFF
few	TRBJ1-1	-	TRBV5-8	TGTGCCAGCAGCTTGCCCGGAAATCCCCTCACTGAAGCTTTCTTT	CASSLPGNPLTEAFF
few	TRBJ1-1	-	TRBV13	TGTGCCAGCAGCCGAGAGTACACTGAAGCTTTCTTT	CASSREYTEAFF
few	TRBJ2-5	-	TRBV12-3/TRBV12-4	TGTGCCAGCAGTTCCCCGGGGAGCGCTGACCAAGAGACCCAGTACTTC	CASSSPGSADQETQYF
-	TRBJ2-3	TRBD2	TRBV12-3/TRBV12-4	TGTGCCAGCAGGCGACTAGCGGGAGGGTACAGGACAGATACGCAGTATTTT	CASRRLAGGYRTDTQYF
few	TRBJ2-3	-	TRBV14	TGTGCCAGCAGTTATGAGCCCCTTACACGAGATACGCAGTATTTT	CASSYEPLTRDTQYF
-	TRBJ2-7	-	TRBV4-3	TGCGCCAGCAGCCACTTCCGGGGCAACTCGGGCGAGCAGTACTTC	CASSHFRGNSGEQYF
-	TRBJ2-3	TRBD2	TRBV7-2	TGTGCCAGCAGGGATCCGGTAGCGGGAGAAGATACGCAGTATTTT	CASRDPVAGEDTQYF
-	TRBJ1-2	-	TRBV29-1	TGCAGCGTTGTTTTCGAAGGGTCGAGCTATGGCTACACCTTC	CSVVFEGSSYGYTF
once	TRBJ2-2	-	TRBV20-1	TGCAGTGCCCCTGCGAGGCCCCGTGGCACCGGGGAGCTGTTTTTT	CSAPARPRGTGELFF
-	TRBJ1-1	TRBD1	TRBV9	TGTGCCAGCAGCGTAACAGGGGGAGTAGCCACTGAAGCTTTCTTT	CASSVTGGVATEAFF
-	TRBJ1-4	TRBD1	TRBV7-9	TGTGCCAGCGGGACAGTTAATGAAAAACTGTTTTTT	CASGTVNEKLFF
few	TRBJ2-2	-	TRBV24-1	TGTGCCACCAGTGATTTAAGCCTTGCGGCCACCGGGGAGCTGTTTTTT	CATSDLSLAATGELFF
few	TRBJ1-1	-	TRBV7-3	TGTGCCAGCAGCTTCAGTGGGGCGCGGGACACTGAAGCTTTCTTT	CASSFSGARDTEAFF
-	TRBJ1-6	-	TRBV7-9	TGTGCCAGCAGCCCTGGGGGTATGGGAAATTCACCCCTCCACTTT	CASSPGGMGNSPLHF
-	TRBJ2-7	TRBD1	TRBV5-5	TGTGCCAGCAGCTCACCAGACAGGGCCCTCGAGCAGTACTTC	CASSSPDRALEQYF
few	TRBJ2-1	-	TRBV15	TGTGCCACCAGCAGAGATCACAATGGGGGCAAAAACAATGAGCAGTTCTTC	CATSRDHNGGKNNEQFF
-	TRBJ2-7	TRBD1	TRBV4-3	TGCGCCAGCAGCCAAAATGCAGGGGGCTACGAGCAGTACTTC	CASSQNAGGYEQYF
few	TRBJ1-2	-	TRBV4-3	TGCGCCAGCAGCCAAGATCCCCCCCCCTTGGCTAACTATGGCTACACCTTC	CASSQDPPPLANYGYTF
-	TRBJ2-1	TRBD1	TRBV9	TGTGCCAGCAGCGGAGACAGGGGAGGCTCCTACAATGAGCAGTTCTTC	CASSGDRGGSYNEQFF
-	TRBJ1-1	TRBD1	TRBV4-3	TGCGCCAGCAGCTCCGTGGGACAGGCCACTGAAGCTTTCTTT	CASSSVGQATEAFF
-	TRBJ2-2	TRBD2	TRBV6-5	TGTGCCAGCAGTTACTCTAGCGGGAAAGCGAACACCGGGGAGCTGTTTTTT	CASSYSSGKANTGELFF
few	TRBJ1-6	-	TRBV4-3	TGCGCCAGCAGCCAAGAGTGGGGGGCCATTAATTCACCCCTCCACTTT	CASSQEWGAINSPLHF
-	TRBJ2-3	-	TRBV12-3/TRBV12-4	TGTGCCAGCAGTTTTTTCCGGACTGCAGGGGCAGATACGCAGTATTTT	CASSFFRTAGADTQYF
-	TRBJ2-1	-	TRBV6-4	TGTGCCAGCAGCCCACAGGGGCCCCCGGCGATACTAGCGGAGTACAATGAGCAGTTCTTC	CASSPQGPPAILAEYNEQFF
few	TRBJ1-3	-	TRBV7-8	TGTGCCAGCAGCCCGTTGGACCGTGATTACACCATATATTTT	CASSPLDRDYTIYF
-	TRBJ1-1	TRBD1	TRBV29-1	TGCAGCGTCAGGGGACAGGGAGTACGGAATGAAGCTTTCTTT	CSVRGQGVRNEAFF
few	TRBJ2-7	TRBD2	TRBV5-1	TGTGCCAGCAGCTTAGCGGGCGAGCAGTACTTC	CASSLAGEQYF
-	TRBJ1-1	-	TRBV5-1	TGCGCCAGCAGCTTCTCCCAGTATCCCAATGAAGCTTTCTTT	CASSFSQYPNEAFF
few	TRBJ2-1	-	TRBV11-2	TGTGCCAGCAGCCGGACAGACAATGAGCAGTTCTTC	CASSRTDNEQFF
-	TRBJ1-1	TRBD1	TRBV2	TGTGCCAGCAGCGAGGACAGGGGGCTCGTTGAAGCTTTCTTT	CASSEDRGLVEAFF
few	TRBJ1-1	-	TRBV14	TGTGCCAGCAGCCAAGTATCCCCGGCGAGGGACTCGAAAGTAGCTTTCTTT	CASSQVSPARDSKVAFF
few	TRBJ2-3	-	TRBV12-3/TRBV12-4	TGTGCCAGCAATTGGGGTGGACTAACTACAGATACGCAGTATTTT	CASNWGGLTTDTQYF
-	TRBJ2-7	TRBD1	TRBV12-3/TRBV12-4	TGTGCCAGCAGTTTCGAGGACAGGGATACGTGCGAGCAGTACTTC	CASSFEDRDTCEQYF
-	TRBJ1-2	-	TRBV6-6	TGTGCCAGCCCATTGAGGGAGGGCTATGGCTACACCTTC	CASPLREGYGYTF